This entry features one T cell receptor (beta chain) sequence. The antigen is undetermined. Deep was the level at which the assay was run. Authors' processing steps: Owing to the provision of junction-only sequences devoid of quality scores by immunoSEQ, filtering differed. Here immunoSEQ multiplex PCR was the method, and the copy in TCRdb shows in-frame clones only, minus some. D and trimming come from the DNA, and the V and J calls and clone size come from that table. The sample carries 450,000 to 500,000 clones, less than 80% recorded once. The source of the sample is a study of shared clonotypes between healthy human individuals. General study points: Sampling included only blood; tissue repertoires likely differ.

Genomic DNA for unsorted samples, which was extracted with the QIAamp DNA Blood Mini kit, came from some 90 million PBMCs. The CDR3 extends over 13 amino acids. Trimming shortened V by 2 bases and J by 2 bases, and 4 bases separated the two germline ends. Germline V gene lookup returns CDR1 SGDLS and CDR2 YYNGEE. The chain joins TRBV9 to TRBJ2-2; D unresolved. The TCR originated in a middle-aged woman in good health. Some clones in this sample may be carry-over from other donors' samples. Sequenced input: PBMCs. Here the CDR3 DNA reads TGTGCCAGCAGCGTGGACAACACCGGGGAGCTGTTTTTT. Amino acids: CASSVDNTGELFF.